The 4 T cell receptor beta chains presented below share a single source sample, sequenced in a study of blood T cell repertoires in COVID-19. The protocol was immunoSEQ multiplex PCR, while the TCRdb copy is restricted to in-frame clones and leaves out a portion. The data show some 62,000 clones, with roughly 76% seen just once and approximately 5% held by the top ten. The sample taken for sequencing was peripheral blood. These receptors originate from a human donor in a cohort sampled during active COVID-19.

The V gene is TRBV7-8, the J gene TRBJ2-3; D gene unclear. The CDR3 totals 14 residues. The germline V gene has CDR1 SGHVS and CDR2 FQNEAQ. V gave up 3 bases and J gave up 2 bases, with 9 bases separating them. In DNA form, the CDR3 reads TGTGCCAGCAGCTTGGGCCATAACACAGATACGCAGTATTTT. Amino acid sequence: CASSLGHNTDTQYF. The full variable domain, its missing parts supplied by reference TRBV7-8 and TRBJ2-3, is GAGVSQSPRYKVAKRGQDVALRCDPISGHVSLFWYQQALGQGPEFLTYFQNEAQLDKSGLPSDRFFAERPEGSVSTLKIQRTQQEDSAVYLCASSLGHNTDTQYFGPGTRLTVL.

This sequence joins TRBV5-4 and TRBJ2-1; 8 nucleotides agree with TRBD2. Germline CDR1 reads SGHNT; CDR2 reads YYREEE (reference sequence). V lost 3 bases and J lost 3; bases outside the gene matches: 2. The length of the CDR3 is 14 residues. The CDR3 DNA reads TGTGCCAGCAGCTCGGGACTAGACTACAATGAGCAGTTCTTC. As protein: CASSSGLDYNEQFF. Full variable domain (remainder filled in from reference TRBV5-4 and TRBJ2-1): ETGVTQSPTHLIKTRGQQVTLRCSSQSGHNTVSWYQQALGQGPQFIFQYYREEENGRGNFPPRFSGLQFPNYSSELNVNALELDDSALYLCASSSGLDYNEQFFGPGTRLTVL.

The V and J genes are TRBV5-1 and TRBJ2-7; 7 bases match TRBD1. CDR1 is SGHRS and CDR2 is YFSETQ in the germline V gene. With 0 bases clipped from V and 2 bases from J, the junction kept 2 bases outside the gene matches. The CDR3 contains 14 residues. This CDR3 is CASSLEGTAYEQYF. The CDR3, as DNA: TGCGCCAGCAGCTTGGAAGGGACAGCCTACGAGCAGTACTTC.

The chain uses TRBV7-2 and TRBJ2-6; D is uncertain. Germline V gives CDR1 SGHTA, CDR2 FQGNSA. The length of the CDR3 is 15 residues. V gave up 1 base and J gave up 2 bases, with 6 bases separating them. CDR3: CASSLGATGANVLTF. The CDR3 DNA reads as TGTGCCAGCAGCTTAGGAGCTACTGGGGCCAACGTCCTGACTTTC. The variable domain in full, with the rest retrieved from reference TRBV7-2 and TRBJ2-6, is GAGVSQSPSNKVTEKGKDVELRCDPISGHTALYWYRQSLGQGLEFLIYFQGNSAPDKSGLPSDRFSAERTGGSVSTLTIQRTQQEDSAVYLCASSLGATGANVLTFGAGSRLTVL.